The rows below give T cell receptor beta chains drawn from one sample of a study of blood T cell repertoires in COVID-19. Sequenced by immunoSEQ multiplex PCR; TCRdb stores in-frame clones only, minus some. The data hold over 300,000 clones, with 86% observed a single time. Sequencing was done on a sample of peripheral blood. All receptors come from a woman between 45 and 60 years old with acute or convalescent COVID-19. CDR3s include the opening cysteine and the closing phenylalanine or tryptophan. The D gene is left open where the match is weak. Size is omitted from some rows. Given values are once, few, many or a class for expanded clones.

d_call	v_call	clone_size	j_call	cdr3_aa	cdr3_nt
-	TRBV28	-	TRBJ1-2	CASSFSRREELLNYGYTF	TGTGCCAGCAGTTTCTCCCGAAGAGAGGAACTTCTTAACTATGGCTACACCTTC
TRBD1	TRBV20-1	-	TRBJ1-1	CSASVSIGTGDSEAFF	TGCAGTGCTAGTGTCTCAATCGGGACAGGGGACTCTGAAGCTTTCTTT
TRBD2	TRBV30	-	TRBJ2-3	CAGRTSGRDTQYF	TGTGCCGGAAGGACTAGCGGGCGAGATACGCAGTATTTT
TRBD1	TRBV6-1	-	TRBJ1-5	CASSEGTGGNQPQHF	TGTGCCAGCAGTGAAGGGACAGGGGGCAATCAGCCCCAGCATTTT
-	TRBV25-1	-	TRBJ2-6	CASSEESGANVLTF	TGTGCCAGCAGTGAAGAGTCAGGGGCCAACGTCCTGACTTTC
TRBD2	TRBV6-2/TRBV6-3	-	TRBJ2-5	CASSETSAGEETQYF	TGTGCCAGCAGTGAGACCTCAGCGGGGGAAGAGACCCAGTACTTC
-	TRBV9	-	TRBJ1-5	CASSVVVGDDSNQPQHF	TGTGCCAGCAGCGTAGTCGTCGGGGATGACAGCAATCAGCCCCAGCATTTT
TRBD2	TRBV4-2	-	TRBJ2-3	CASSQVIASGGDTQYF	TGTGCCAGCAGCCAAGTGATCGCTAGCGGGGGAGATACGCAGTATTTT
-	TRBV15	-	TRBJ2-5	CATSTRGPPYGQETQYF	TGTGCCACCAGCACACGAGGGCCCCCCTACGGACAAGAGACCCAGTACTTC
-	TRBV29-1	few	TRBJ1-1	CSAWTVEAFF	TGCAGCGCCTGGACAGTTGAAGCTTTCTTT
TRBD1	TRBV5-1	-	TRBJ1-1	CASNPQGGTEAFF	TGCGCCAGCAACCCCCAGGGGGGCACTGAAGCTTTCTTT
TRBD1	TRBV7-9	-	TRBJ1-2	CASSWPGGYGYTF	TGTGCCAGCAGCTGGCCAGGGGGCTATGGCTACACCTTC
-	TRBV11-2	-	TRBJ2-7	CASSLEVGASYEQYF	TGTGCCAGCAGCTTAGAGGTTGGGGCCTCCTACGAGCAGTACTTC